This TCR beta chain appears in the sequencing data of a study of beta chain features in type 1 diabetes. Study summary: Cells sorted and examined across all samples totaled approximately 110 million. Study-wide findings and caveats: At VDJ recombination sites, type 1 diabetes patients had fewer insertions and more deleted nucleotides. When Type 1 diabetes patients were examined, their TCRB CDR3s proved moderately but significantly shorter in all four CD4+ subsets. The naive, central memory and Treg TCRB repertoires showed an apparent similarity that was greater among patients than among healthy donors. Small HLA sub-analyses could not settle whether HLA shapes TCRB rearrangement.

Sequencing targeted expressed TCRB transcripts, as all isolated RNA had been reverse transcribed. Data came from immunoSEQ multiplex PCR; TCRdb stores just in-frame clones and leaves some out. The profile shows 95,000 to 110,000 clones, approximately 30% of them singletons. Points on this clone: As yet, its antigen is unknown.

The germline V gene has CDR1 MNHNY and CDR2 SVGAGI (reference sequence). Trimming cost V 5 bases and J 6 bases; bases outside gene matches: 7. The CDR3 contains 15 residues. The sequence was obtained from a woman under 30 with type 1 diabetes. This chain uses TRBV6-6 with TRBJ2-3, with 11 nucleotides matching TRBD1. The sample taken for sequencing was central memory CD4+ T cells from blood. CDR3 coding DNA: TGTGCCAGCAGTCCCCGGACAGGGGGCGGCGATACGCAGTATTTT. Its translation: CASSPRTGGGDTQYF.